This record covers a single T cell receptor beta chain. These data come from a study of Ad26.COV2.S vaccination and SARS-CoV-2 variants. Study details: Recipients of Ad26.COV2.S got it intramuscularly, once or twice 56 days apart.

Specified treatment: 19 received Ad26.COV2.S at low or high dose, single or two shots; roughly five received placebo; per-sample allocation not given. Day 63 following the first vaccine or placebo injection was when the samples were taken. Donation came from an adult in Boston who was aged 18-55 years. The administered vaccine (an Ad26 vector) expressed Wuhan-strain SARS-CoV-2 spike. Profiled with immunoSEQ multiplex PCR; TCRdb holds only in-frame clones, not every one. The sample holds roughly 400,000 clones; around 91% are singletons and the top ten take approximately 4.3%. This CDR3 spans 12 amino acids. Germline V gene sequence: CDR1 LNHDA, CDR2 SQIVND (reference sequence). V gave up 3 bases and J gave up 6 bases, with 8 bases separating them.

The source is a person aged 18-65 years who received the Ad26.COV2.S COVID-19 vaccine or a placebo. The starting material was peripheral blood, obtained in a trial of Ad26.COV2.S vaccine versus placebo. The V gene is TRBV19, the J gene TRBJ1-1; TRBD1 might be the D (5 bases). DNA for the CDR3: TGTGCCAGTAGTATGGGGACGGCTGAAGCTTTCTTT. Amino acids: CASSMGTAEAFF.